The clone carrying this T cell receptor (beta chain) was counted a few times. The target antigen is unknown. Other DNA sequences from this sample encode an identical CDR3 as well. V was shortened by 5 bases and J by 1 base, with 9 bases between the two germline ends. CDR1 and CDR2 (germline): LGHNT, FRNRAP. The CDR3 is 14 residues long. Time point: after neoadjuvant nivolumab, at surgical resection. Generated by immunoSEQ multiplex PCR, the TCRdb table keeps only in-frame clones and is missing some. The sample has about 9,800 clones, over 60% seen once. The data were obtained in a study of neoadjuvant anti-PD-1 for oral cavity cancer. Study-wide background: Patients mostly received three to four biweekly nivolumab doses at 3 mg/kg before surgery. Patients without progression received a fourth nivolumab dose around day 43, then surgical resection on days 50-56.

The study, taken as a whole, reports: PBMC Gini-index clonality exceeded responders' in non-responders post-nivolumab.

The chain joins TRBV12-5 to TRBJ1-5; D gene uncertain. This clonotype originated in a person aged 35 to 85 with oral cavity squamous cell carcinoma. Sequencing was performed on PBMCs, taken after nivolumab (anti-PD-1) treatment. CDR3 in amino acids: CASGGLFSNQPQHF. The CDR3 DNA follows: TGTGCTAGTGGTGGTCTTTTCAGCAATCAGCCCCAGCATTTT.